The table lists the clone carrying this T cell receptor (beta chain) with a few counts. Its target is not known. A single base separates this from a much larger clone, so it may be a read error. Per the germline V gene, CDR1 is SGHVS and CDR2 is FQNEAQ. The CDR3 has 14 amino acids. iRepertoire HTBI primers and Arm-PCR of CDR3 regions built TCR beta libraries. From the multiplex PCR reads, TCRdb called clonotypes with MiXCR, one entry per CDR3 protein. The sample yields more than 400,000 distinct CDR3 sequences, about 16% seen once. These data belong to a study of regulatory T cells in long-lasting Graves disease. Study-wide points: Sampling was limited to peripheral blood rather than thyroid tissue. More public clonotypes were shared by persistent patients (2,741) than by new patients (about 970).

Time point meaning: newly diagnosed GD, antithyroid drugs for less than 3 months. From RNA extracted from PBMCs, the TCR library was made. This sample also belongs to another study, concerning T cells in Graves' hyperthyroidism and ophthalmopathy. That investigation notes: Stable hyperthyroidism was told apart from ophthalmopathy by a model built on 13 V-J features.

Specimen: peripheral blood mononuclear cells (PBMCs), collected at new diagnosis, from a patient treated with antithyroid drugs. The gene calls are TRBV7-8 and TRBJ2-1; D is possibly TRBD2 (6 bases). The origin of this receptor is a woman aged 25-40 years with Graves disease. The CDR3 sequence is CASSLRRGRNERFF. The CDR3 DNA reads TGTGCCAGCAGCTTACGGCGGGGAAGGAATGAGCGGTTCTTC.